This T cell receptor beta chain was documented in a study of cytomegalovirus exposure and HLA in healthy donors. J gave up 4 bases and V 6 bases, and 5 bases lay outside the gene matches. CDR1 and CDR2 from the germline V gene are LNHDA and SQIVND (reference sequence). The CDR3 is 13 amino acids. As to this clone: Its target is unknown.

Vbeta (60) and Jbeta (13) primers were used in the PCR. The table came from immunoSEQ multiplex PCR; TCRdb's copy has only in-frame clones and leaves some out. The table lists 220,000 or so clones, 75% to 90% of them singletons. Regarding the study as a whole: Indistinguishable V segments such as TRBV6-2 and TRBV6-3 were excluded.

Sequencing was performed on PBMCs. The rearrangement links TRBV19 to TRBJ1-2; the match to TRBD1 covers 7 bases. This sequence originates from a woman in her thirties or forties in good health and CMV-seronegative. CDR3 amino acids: CASREGAFYGYTF. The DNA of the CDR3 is TGTGCCAGTAGGGAGGGGGCTTTCTATGGCTACACCTTC.